The T cell receptor beta chain under discussion was sequenced for a study of PD-1 blockade in classical Hodgkin lymphoma. Findings and limits, study-wide: Exclusion removed patients who began nivolumab under 1 year after ASCT. Complete responders entered with baseline diversity on par with newly diagnosed patients, the results showed. Relative to healthy donors, newly diagnosed patients reportedly had lower baseline TCR diversity, which was reported as lower still in relapsed/refractory patients. Nothing has yet pinned down what causes the repertoire differences, possibly disease activity or prior therapy.

Clones were read by immunoSEQ multiplex PCR, and TCRdb kept only the in-frame ones, dropping some. This repertoire shows around 40,000 clones, 71% found once; its top ten account for less than 4%. Comments on this clone: Its antigen is as yet unknown.

Every patient relapsed after autologous stem cell transplantation, and brentuximab vedotin exposure varied. V was shortened by 3 bases and J by 1 base, with 10 bases between the two germline ends. CDR1 and CDR2 from the germline V gene are ENHRY and SYGVKD. This CDR3 is built from 14 residues. The TCR comes from a human donor with classical Hodgkin lymphoma. The chain carries TRBV10-3 and TRBJ2-7; D gene uncertain. Specimen: peripheral blood mononuclear cells (PBMCs), collected at baseline. This CDR3 reads CAISETYSSYEQYF. The CDR3 region has the DNA TGTGCCATCAGTGAAACTTACTCTTCCTACGAGCAGTACTTC.